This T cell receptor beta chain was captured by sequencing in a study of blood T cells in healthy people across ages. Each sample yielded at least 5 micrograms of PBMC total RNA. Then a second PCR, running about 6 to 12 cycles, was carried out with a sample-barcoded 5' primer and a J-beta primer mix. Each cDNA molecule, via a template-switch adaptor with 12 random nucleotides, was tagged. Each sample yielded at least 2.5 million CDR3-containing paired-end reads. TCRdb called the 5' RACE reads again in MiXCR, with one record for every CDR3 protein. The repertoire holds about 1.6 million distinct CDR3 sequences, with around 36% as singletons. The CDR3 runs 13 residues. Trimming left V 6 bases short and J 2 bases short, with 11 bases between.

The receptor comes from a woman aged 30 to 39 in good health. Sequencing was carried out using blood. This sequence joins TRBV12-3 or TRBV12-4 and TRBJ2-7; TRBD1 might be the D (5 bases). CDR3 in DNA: TGTGCCAGCAGCAGGACACGTACCTACGAGCAGTACTTC. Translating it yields CASSRTRTYEQYF.